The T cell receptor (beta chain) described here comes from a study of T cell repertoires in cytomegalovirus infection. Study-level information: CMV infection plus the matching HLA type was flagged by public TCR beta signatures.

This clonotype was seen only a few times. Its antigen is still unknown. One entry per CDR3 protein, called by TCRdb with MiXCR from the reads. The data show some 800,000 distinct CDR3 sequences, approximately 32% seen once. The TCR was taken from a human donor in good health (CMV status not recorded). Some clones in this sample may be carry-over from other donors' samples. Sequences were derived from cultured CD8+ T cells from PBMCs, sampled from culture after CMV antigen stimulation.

The CDR3 nucleotides are TGTGCCAGCGGACCCGGCGGGGGACTCACAGATACGCAGTATTTT. Protein sequence: CASGPGGGLTDTQYF. The chain uses TRBV6-5 and TRBJ2-3, with 7 bases lining up with TRBD2. V shed 8 bases, J shed 2 bases, and the junction held 10 bases outside the gene matches. Germline V gene data show CDR1 as MNHEY and CDR2 as SVGAGI. CDR3 length: 15 residues.